The clone carrying this TCR beta chain was counted a few times. Antigen specificity is unknown. CDR1 and CDR2 from the germline V gene are MNHNS and SASEGT. The CDR3 contains 15 residues. Trimming left V 6 bases short and J 0 bases short, with 15 bases between. The data stem from a study of T cells in Graves' hyperthyroidism and ophthalmopathy. Whole-study findings and limits: Most thyroid clonotypes with frequency above 0.001 were detected in blood.

No progression to ophthalmopathy during 18 months of follow-up defined stable disease. The study based diagnoses on clinical symptoms, serum thyroxine and TRAb, thyroid ultrasound and orbital computed tomography. Researchers amplified the TCR beta CDR3 regions from RNA transcripts. The HTBI primer set was used in a first-round RT-PCR of the TCR CDR3. One entry per CDR3 protein results from TCRdb running MiXCR on the multiplex PCR reads. The data hold more than 500,000 distinct CDR3 sequences, with around 16% observed a single time. Material for sequencing was blood. This chain uses TRBV6-1 with TRBJ2-7, with TRBD2 as a possible D gene (5 bases). This TCR derives from a woman in her thirties with Graves' hyperthyroidism. The CDR3 coding sequence is TGTGCCAGCAGCACCCCGCGGGCCCTCTCCTACGAGCAGTACTTC. Its translation: CASSTPRALSYEQYF.